A single sample gave rise to the 8 T cell receptor beta chains below, sequenced in a study of shared clonotypes between healthy human individuals (dated by TCRdb to 2018 to 2020). The library was made by the immunoSEQ multiplex PCR assay. TCRdb retrieved this table from immuneACCESS and kept in-frame rearrangements only. Not all clones are present; in checked studies, unresolved V genes account for under half, and no reason is known for the remainder. The sample contains about 2.3 million clones, approximately 90% of them found a single time. The ten largest clonotypes hold 0.3% to 0.4% of the sample. Source material: naive CD4+ T cells from PBMCs. This specimen's cell subset or site label, interpreted: CD45RA+ positively selected. The source of these receptors is a man younger than 30 in good health. Some clones in this sample may be carry-over from other donors' samples.

This chain connects TRBV12-1 to TRBJ2-5. TRBV12-1 is marked as a pseudogene. This CDR3 spans 15 amino acids. In DNA form, the CDR3 reads TGTGCCAGCAGCTCGGACCCGCAAGACCAAGAGACCCAGTACTTC. The encoded protein is CASSSDPQDQETQYF.

The chain combines TRBV11-2 with TRBJ2-7; D is uncertain. V lost 2 bases and J 6 bases, leaving 23 bases between the germline ends. The V gene's germline CDR1 is SGHAT and CDR2 FQNNGV. This CDR3 has 17 amino acids. CDR3 loop: CASSLIPQSAIMGEQYF. CDR3 in DNA: TGTGCCAGCAGCTTAATCCCCCAGTCGGCTATAATGGGCGAGCAGTACTTC.

The chain employs TRBV7-2 and TRBJ1-5; no clear D gene. The CDR3 length is 13 residues. CDR1 and CDR2 from the germline V gene are SGHTA and FQGNSA. Between the trimmed V and J ends, which lost 5 bases and 6 bases, there was a span of 11 bases. CDR3 protein: CASSAARGQPQHF. The DNA of the CDR3 is TGTGCCAGCAGCGCCGCCCGGGGTCAGCCCCAGCATTTT.

The J gene is TRBJ2-5, the V gene TRBV5-1; D may be TRBD1 or TRBD2 (5 bases each). This CDR3 region has 16 residues. V gave up 0 bases and J gave up 4 bases, with 16 bases separating them. Per the germline V gene, CDR1 is SGHRS and CDR2 is YFSETQ. CDR3 bases: TGCGCCAGCAGCTTGGCCGGGGACGCCCACTCAGAGACCCAGTACTTC. The encoded protein is CASSLAGDAHSETQYF.

This clone was counted a few times. The V call is TRBV19, the J call TRBJ1-1; 9 bases match TRBD1. The J segment lost 11 bases and the V segment lost 10 bases, leaving 8 bases of the junction unmatched. This CDR3 is 11 amino acids long. Germline CDR1 is LNHDA and CDR2 is SQIVND (reference sequence). CDR3 in DNA: TGTGCCATTTTCGAACAGGGGGCCGCTTTCTTT. This codes for CAIFEQGAAFF. Drawing the rest from reference TRBV19 and TRBJ1-1, the complete variable domain is DGGITQSPKYLFRKEGQNVTLSCEQNLNHDAMYWYRQDPGQGLRLIYYSQIVNDFQKGDIAEGYSVSREKKESFPLTVTSAQKNPTAFYLCAIFEQGAAFFGQGTRLTVV.

This chain links TRBV10-3 with TRBJ2-7, with 10 bases matching TRBD1. The CDR3 totals 14 residues. With 3 bases clipped from V and 5 bases from J, the junction kept 4 bases outside the gene matches. Germline V lookup: CDR1 ENHRY, CDR2 SYGVKD. CDR3 in DNA: TGTGCCATCAGTGAAGGGACAGGGGTAAACGAGCAGTACTTC. It codes for CAISEGTGVNEQYF.

This clone was seen just once. The V call is TRBV18, the J call TRBJ2-7; D is perhaps TRBD2 (5 bases). V was trimmed by 6 bases and J by 0 bases, leaving 9 bases between them. The CDR3 totals 13 residues. CDR1 and CDR2 from the germline V gene are KGHSH and LQKENI. The CDR3 region is CASSTGSSYEQYF. The CDR3 DNA follows: TGTGCCAGCTCGACTGGGAGCTCCTACGAGCAGTACTTC. Variable domain in full (rest from reference TRBV18 and TRBJ2-7): NAGVMQNPRHLVRRRGQEARLRCSPMKGHSHVYWYRQLPEEGLKFMVYLQKENIIDESGMPKERFSAEFPKEGPSILRIQQVVRGDSAAYFCASSTGSSYEQYFGPGTRLTVT.

The chain carries TRBV5-1 and TRBJ1-1; D unclear. V gave up 4 bases and J gave up 1 base, with 11 bases separating them. The CDR3 runs to 14 residues. CDR1 SGHRS and CDR2 YFSETQ come from the germline V gene. Here the CDR3 DNA reads TGCGCCAGCAGCACCCAGTTAGGGAACACTGAAGCTTTCTTT. Amino acid sequence: CASSTQLGNTEAFF.